This T cell receptor (beta chain) is drawn from a study of shared clonotypes between healthy human individuals. Recent acute infections and vaccinations were absent in the healthy HIV-negative adult donors. Clones were read by immunoSEQ multiplex PCR, and TCRdb kept only the in-frame ones, dropping some. The sample comprises a few hundred thousand clones, about 97% of which are singletons, and about 0.06% rests with the top ten. V was cut by 2 bases and J by 0 bases, with 5 bases left in between. Germline loops: CDR1 KGHSH, CDR2 LQKENI. The CDR3 extends over 14 amino acids. The sequence derives from a woman in her twenties or thirties in good health. The genes are TRBV18 and TRBJ1-3; D gene uncertain. The sequenced material came from naive CD4+ T cells sorted from blood. As to subset: CD45RA+ positively selected. CDR3 nucleotide sequence: TGTGCCAGCTCACCAAACAACTCTGGAAACACCATATATTTT. This translates into CASSPNNSGNTIYF.